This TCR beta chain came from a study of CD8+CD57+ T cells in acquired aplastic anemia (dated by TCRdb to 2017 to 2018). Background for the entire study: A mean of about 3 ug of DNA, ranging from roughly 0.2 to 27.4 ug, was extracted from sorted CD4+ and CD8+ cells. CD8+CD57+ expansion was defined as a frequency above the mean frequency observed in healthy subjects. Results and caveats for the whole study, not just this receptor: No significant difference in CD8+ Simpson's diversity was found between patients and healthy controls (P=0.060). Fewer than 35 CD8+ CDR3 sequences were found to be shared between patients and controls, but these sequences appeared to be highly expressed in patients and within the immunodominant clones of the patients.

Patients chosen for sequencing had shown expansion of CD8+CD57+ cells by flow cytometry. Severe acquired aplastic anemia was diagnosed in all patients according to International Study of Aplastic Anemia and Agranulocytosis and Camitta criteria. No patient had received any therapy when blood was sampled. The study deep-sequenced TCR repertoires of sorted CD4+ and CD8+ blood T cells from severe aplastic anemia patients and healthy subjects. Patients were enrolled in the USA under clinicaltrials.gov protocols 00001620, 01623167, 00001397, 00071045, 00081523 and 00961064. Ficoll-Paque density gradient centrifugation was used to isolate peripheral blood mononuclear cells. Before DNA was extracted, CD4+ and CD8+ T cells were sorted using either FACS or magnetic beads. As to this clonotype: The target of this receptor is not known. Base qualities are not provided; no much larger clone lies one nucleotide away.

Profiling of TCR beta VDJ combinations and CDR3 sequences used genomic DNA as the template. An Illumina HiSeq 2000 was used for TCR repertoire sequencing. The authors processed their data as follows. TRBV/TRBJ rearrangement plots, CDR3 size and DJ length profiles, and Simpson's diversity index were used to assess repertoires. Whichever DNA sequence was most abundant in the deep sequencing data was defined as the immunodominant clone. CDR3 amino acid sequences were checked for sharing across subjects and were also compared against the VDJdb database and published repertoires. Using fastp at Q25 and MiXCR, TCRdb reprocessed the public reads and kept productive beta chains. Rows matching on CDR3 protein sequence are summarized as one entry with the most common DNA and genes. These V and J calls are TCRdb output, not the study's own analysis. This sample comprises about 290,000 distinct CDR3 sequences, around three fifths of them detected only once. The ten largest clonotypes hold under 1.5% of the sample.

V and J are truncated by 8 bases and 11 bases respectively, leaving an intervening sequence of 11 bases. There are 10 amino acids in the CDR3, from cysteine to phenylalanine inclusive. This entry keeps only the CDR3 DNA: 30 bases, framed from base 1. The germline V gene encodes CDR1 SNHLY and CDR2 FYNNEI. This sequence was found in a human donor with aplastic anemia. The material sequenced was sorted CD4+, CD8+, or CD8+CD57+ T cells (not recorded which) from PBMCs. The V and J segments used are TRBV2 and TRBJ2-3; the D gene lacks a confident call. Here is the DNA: TGTGCCAGCCGGTCCAATGAGCAGTATTTT. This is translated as CASRSNEQYF. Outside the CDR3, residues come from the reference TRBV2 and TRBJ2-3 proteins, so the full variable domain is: EPEVTQTPSHQVTQMGQEVILRCVPISNHLYFYWYRQILGQKVEFLVSFYNNEISEKSEIFDDQFSVERPDGSNFTLKIRSTKLEDSAMYFCASRSNEQYFGPGTRLTVL.